Listed here are 14 T cell receptor beta chains from one sample, sequenced in a study of shared clonotypes between healthy human individuals. Data came from immunoSEQ multiplex PCR; TCRdb stores just in-frame clones and leaves some out. This sample has some 2.1 million clones, with 85% to 95% found just once. The material sequenced was naive CD4+ T cells sorted from blood. Subset indicated: CD45RA+ positively selected. The origin of the receptors is a man younger than 35 in good health.

This chain connects TRBV6-5 to TRBJ2-7; D is perhaps TRBD1 (6 bases). V gave up 7 bases and J gave up 9 bases, with 25 bases separating them. The CDR3 has 15 amino acids. Germline loops: CDR1 MNHEY, CDR2 SVGAGI. The DNA of the CDR3 is TGTGCCAGCACCAAATCACCGGGACACCCCTTGGGGCAGTACTTC. It encodes CASTKSPGHPLGQYF.

The gene calls are TRBV18 and TRBJ2-5, with D maybe TRBD2 (6 bases). There are 16 residues in the CDR3. V was trimmed by 3 bases and J by 2 bases, leaving 16 bases between them. CDR1 KGHSH and CDR2 LQKENI come from the germline V gene. CDR3 amino acids: CASSPPSAGQQETQYF. DNA for the CDR3: TGTGCCAGCTCACCCCCCTCCGCGGGGCAACAAGAGACCCAGTACTTC.

The chain combines TRBV5-5 with TRBJ2-7; a possible D gene is TRBD2 (6 bases). Trimming took 5 bases from V and 3 from J, leaving 9 bases between them. Germline-derived CDR1 and CDR2 are SGHKS and YYEKEE (reference sequence). The CDR3 loop spans 12 amino acids. The CDR3 sequence: CASRSRGYEQYF. As DNA, the CDR3 is TGTGCCAGCAGGTCGCGGGGCTACGAGCAGTACTTC.

The chain couples TRBV29-1 to TRBJ2-5; D gene uncertain. The CDR3 sequence is 11 residues long. V was pared by 8 bases and J by 5 bases, with 12 bases between. Germline assignment: CDR1 SQVTM and CDR2 ANQGSEA. The CDR3 bases are TGCAGCATCCAGCCTCTGGAGACCCAGTACTTC. The encoded protein is CSIQPLETQYF.

The V gene is TRBV29-1, the J gene TRBJ1-1; D gene ambiguous. With 8 bases removed from V and 3 bases from J, the gap between germline ends came to 10 bases. This CDR3 is built from 11 residues. In germline, CDR1 is SQVTM, CDR2 ANQGSEA. The CDR3 protein is CSSKLDTEAFF. CDR3 bases: TGCAGCTCAAAATTGGACACTGAAGCTTTCTTT.

The V and J genes are TRBV6-6 and TRBJ1-3; no definite D call. With 7 bases removed from V and 4 bases from J, the gap between germline ends came to 17 bases. Per the germline V gene, CDR1 is MNHNY and CDR2 is SVGAGI (reference sequence). The CDR3 spans 15 residues. For the CDR3, the DNA is TGTGCCAGCACCCGCCAAATGGCGGCCGGAAACACCATATATTTT. Residues: CASTRQMAAGNTIYF.

V gene TRBV6-5 combines with J gene TRBJ1-1, with D perhaps matching TRBD1 (6 bases). V lost 7 bases, J lost 8 bases, and 17 bases lay in between. CDR3 size: 13 residues. In germline, CDR1 is MNHEY, CDR2 SVGAGI. The chain's CDR3 is CASTPPGGNEAFF. In DNA form, the CDR3 reads TGTGCCAGCACCCCACCGGGGGGCAACGAAGCTTTCTTT.

V is TRBV5-6 and J is TRBJ2-3; D is possibly TRBD1 (5 bases). The CDR3 covers 14 residues. Germline CDR1 reads SGHDT; CDR2 reads YYEEEE. Trimming pared 4 bases from V and 5 bases from J, leaving 14 bases between. The CDR3 region has the DNA TGTGCCAGCAGCCATGACAGTTTGGGAGATACGCAGTATTTT. Translating it yields CASSHDSLGDTQYF.

This clone showed up just once. At the DNA level, this CDR3 is encoded by other sequences in the same sample as well. The chain joins TRBV5-1 to TRBJ1-2; D might be TRBD1 (5 bases). Trimming left V 4 bases short and J 4 bases short, with 8 bases between. CDR1 SGHRS and CDR2 YFSETQ come from the germline V gene. The CDR3 loop spans 12 amino acids. As DNA, the CDR3 is TGCGCCAGCAGCCCGGACACCTATGGCTACACCTTC. Protein product: CASSPDTYGYTF.

The gene calls are TRBV2 and TRBJ1-5; D not certain. Trimming cost V 5 bases and J 6 bases, with 8 bases left between them. The CDR3 totals 12 residues. Per germline, CDR1 SNHLY and CDR2 FYNNEI. This chain's CDR3 is CASSLSVQPQHF. The CDR3 coding sequence is TGTGCCAGCAGTCTTAGTGTTCAGCCCCAGCATTTT.

A note on this clone: Other DNA variants within this sample encode the same CDR3. V usage is TRBV6-1 and J usage is TRBJ2-7, with 11 bases fitting TRBD1. Germline CDR1 is MNHNS and CDR2 is SASEGT. The CDR3 sequence is 15 residues long. With 3 bases clipped from V and 2 bases from J, the junction kept 3 bases outside the gene matches. CDR3 residues: CASSEPGQGAYEQYF. The DNA of the CDR3 is TGTGCCAGCAGTGAGCCGGGACAGGGGGCCTACGAGCAGTACTTC.

The chain is built from TRBV7-9 and TRBJ1-5, with D unclear. The CDR3 is 14 amino acids. Trimming pared 5 bases from V and 8 bases from J, leaving 16 bases between. Germline V gene lookup returns CDR1 SEHNR and CDR2 FQNEAQ (reference sequence). DNA for the CDR3: TGTGCCAGCAGCCGAGACCGCAGCTCAGAGCCCCAGCATTTT. Translated: CASSRDRSSEPQHF.

This rearrangement joins TRBV6-1 to TRBJ2-7, with 9 nucleotides matching TRBD1. The CDR3 covers 16 residues. Unmatched junction bases numbered 10, after V lost 4 bases and J lost 3 bases. Germline-derived CDR1 and CDR2 are MNHNS and SASEGT. CDR3 sequence reads: CASSAPEQGARYEQYF. The CDR3 DNA sequence: TGTGCCAGCAGTGCGCCCGAACAGGGGGCCCGCTACGAGCAGTACTTC.

The chain links TRBV9 to TRBJ1-1; no firm D call. The CDR3 length is 12 residues. CDR1 is SGDLS, CDR2 YYNGEE, per germline. The V and J ends lost 4 bases and 11 bases respectively, with 15 bases between them. The CDR3 loop is CASSPAEVSAFF. The DNA of the CDR3 is TGTGCCAGCAGCCCCGCTGAAGTTTCGGCTTTCTTT.